A single sample is the source of the 18 T cell receptor beta chains below, sequenced in a study of Ad26.COV2.S vaccination and SARS-CoV-2 variants. Treatment reported: roughly 18 received Ad26.COV2.S at low or high dose, single or two shots; a few received placebo; per-sample allocation not given. Sampling occurred on day 63 after the first vaccine or placebo injection. Using immunoSEQ multiplex PCR, the repertoire was profiled, and TCRdb retains in-frame clones only, with some absent. The top ten hold roughly 5% of the sample, which has 300,000 to 350,000 clones, roughly 90% seen once. This material consisted of peripheral blood, taken in a trial of Ad26.COV2.S vaccine versus placebo. Every receptor here comes from a person between 18 and 60 years old who received the Ad26.COV2.S COVID-19 vaccine or a placebo.

This chain uses TRBV2 with TRBJ2-5, with no clear D. The CDR3 spans 15 residues. The germline CDR1 and CDR2 sequences are SNHLY and FYNNEI. The germline V and J ends were trimmed by 6 bases and 1 base, with 15 bases remaining between them. CDR3 nucleotides: TGTGCCAGCAGCGCCTCCGGTGGGATCCAAGAGACCCAGTACTTC. Translation gives CASSASGGIQETQYF. The full variable domain, with the rest looked up from reference TRBV2 and TRBJ2-5, is EPEVTQTPSHQVTQMGQEVILRCVPISNHLYFYWYRQILGQKVEFLVSFYNNEISEKSEIFDDQFSVERPDGSNFTLKIRSTKLEDSAMYFCASSASGGIQETQYFGPGTRLLVL.

This chain links TRBV7-2 with TRBJ1-2; D may be TRBD1 (5 bases). CDR3 length: 13 residues. V lost 5 bases to trimming and J lost 3 bases, with 10 bases between them. The germline V gene encodes CDR1 SGHTA and CDR2 FQGNSA. Here the CDR3 DNA reads TGTGCCAGCAGCCCAATACAGGACTATGGCTACACCTTC. This encodes CASSPIQDYGYTF.

This chain joins TRBV3-1 (or the pseudogene TRBV3-2) and TRBJ1-1; TRBD1 might be the D (6 bases). Trimming took 0 bases from V and 11 from J, leaving 13 bases between them. Germline CDR1 is LGHDT and CDR2 is YNNKEL (reference sequence). CDR3 length: 13 amino acids. CDR3 loop: CASSQDQGQSAFF. In DNA form, the CDR3 reads TGTGCCAGCAGCCAAGACCAGGGGCAGTCGGCTTTCTTT.

The genes are TRBV11-2 and TRBJ1-1, with TRBD1 matching over 8 bases. CDR1 SGHAT and CDR2 FQNNGV come from the germline V gene. The V and J ends lost 5 bases and 11 bases, in that order; junction bases with no gene match: 16. The CDR3 totals 15 residues. The CDR3 loop reads CASSGPAGYRGDAFF. In DNA form, the CDR3 reads TGTGCCAGCAGCGGACCCGCGGGTTACAGGGGGGACGCTTTCTTT.

This chain uses TRBV4-2 with TRBJ1-2, with a weak D call TRBD1 (5 bases). The CDR3 length is 15 residues. The germline V gene encodes CDR1 LGHNA and CDR2 YNFKEQ. V lost 4 bases to trimming and J lost 8 bases, with 20 bases between them. Here the CDR3 reads CASSLSGTRGDGYTF. Here the CDR3 DNA reads TGTGCCAGCAGCCTCTCCGGGACGCGGGGAGACGGCTACACCTTC.

The gene calls are TRBV5-1 and TRBJ1-6; D is ambiguous. The germline V gene has CDR1 SGHRS and CDR2 YFSETQ. Between the trimmed V and J ends, which lost 0 bases and 7 bases, there was a span of 14 bases. The CDR3 covers 16 residues. CDR3 nucleotide sequence: TGCGCCAGCAGCTTGGTACCCTGGGCAGAGAATTCACCCCTCCACTTT. It encodes CASSLVPWAENSPLHF. Combining the CDR3 with reference TRBV5-1 and TRBJ1-6 gives the whole variable domain KAGVTQTPRYLIKTRGQQVTLSCSPISGHRSVSWYQQTPGQGLQFLFEYFSETQRNKGNFPGRFSGRQFSNSRSEMNVSTLELGDSALYLCASSLVPWAENSPLHFGNGTRLTVT.

The chain combines TRBV4-1 with TRBJ2-7; no definite D call. Trimming removed 1 base from V and 2 bases from J, with 12 bases in between. Germline CDR1 and CDR2: MGHRA and YSYEKL. The CDR3 contains 15 residues. The CDR3 reads CASSQGMSDTYEQYF. The CDR3 nucleotides are TGCGCCAGCAGCCAAGGGATGTCTGATACCTACGAGCAGTACTTC.

This clone occurred once. This sample includes further DNA sequences coding for the same CDR3. The chain is built from TRBV5-6 and TRBJ1-1; D is unresolved. Germline assignment: CDR1 SGHDT and CDR2 YYEEEE. This CDR3 is built from 13 residues. V lost 1 base and J lost 2, with 6 bases in between. CDR3 region: CASSLKPNTEAFF. In DNA, the CDR3 is TGTGCCAGCAGCTTGAAACCAAACACTGAAGCTTTCTTT.

Written as DNA, the CDR3 is TGTGCCAGCACGCCCCCGAGGCATCAAGGAACTGAAGCTTTCTTT. It encodes CASTPPRHQGTEAFF. This chain links TRBV5-8 with TRBJ1-1; the D is unclear. The germline V gene encodes CDR1 SGHTS and CDR2 YDEGEE. The V end was cut by 6 bases, the J end by 5 bases, with 20 bases between. The CDR3 runs 15 residues.

The chain carries TRBV4-3 and TRBJ2-5; TRBD1 matches at 7 bases. CDR3 size: 14 residues. Trimming removed 5 bases from V and 7 bases from J; junction bases left unmatched: 10. CDR1 and CDR2 from the germline V gene are LGHNA and YSLEER. Here the CDR3 DNA reads TGCGCCAGCAGCAAAAAGACAGGGTCGGGGACCCAGTACTTC. This translates into CASSKKTGSGTQYF.

A word on this clone: The DNA is omitted, as the CDR3 cannot be located on it reliably, and the CDR3 follows TCRdb's listing. The chain carries TRBV27 and TRBJ2-7; the table's D gene call, TRBD1, was not cross checked with the DNA. The CDR3 has 13 amino acids, counting both end residues. Germline CDR1 and CDR2: MNHEY and SMNVEV (reference sequence). This chain's CDR3 is CASSSSTGYEQYF.

V and J are TRBV6-6 and TRBJ2-5, with 10 nucleotides matching TRBD2. Germline values: CDR1 MNHNY, CDR2 SVGAGI (reference sequence). The V segment lost 5 bases and the J segment 2 bases; nucleotides outside the gene matches: 5. The CDR3 spans 15 residues. The CDR3 here is CASSPWTSGQETQYF. The CDR3, as DNA: TGTGCCAGCAGTCCCTGGACTAGCGGACAAGAGACCCAGTACTTC.

This sequence joins TRBV29-1 and TRBJ2-7, with 7 nucleotides matching TRBD1. With V trimmed by 6 bases and J by 2 bases, 1 base remained unmatched. The germline gives CDR1 SQVTM, CDR2 ANQGSEA. This CDR3 is 11 amino acids long. Written as DNA, the CDR3 is TGCAGCGTGGGGACAGCCTACGAGCAGTACTTC. Translation gives CSVGTAYEQYF.

The chain combines TRBV2 with TRBJ1-4, with 11 nucleotides matching TRBD1. Germline values: CDR1 SNHLY, CDR2 FYNNEI. V shed 8 bases, J shed 0 bases, and the junction held 11 bases outside the gene matches. The CDR3 sequence is 18 residues long. In DNA form, the CDR3 reads TGTGCCAGCCACGGACAGGGGGCAAGACTTTCAACTAATGAAAAACTGTTTTTT. Amino acid sequence: CASHGQGARLSTNEKLFF.

The chain recombines TRBV9 with TRBJ1-1; possible D gene TRBD1, 5 bases. Germline values: CDR1 SGDLS, CDR2 YYNGEE. The V gene lost 4 bases and the J gene lost 6 bases, with 19 bases spanning the gap. The CDR3 is made up of 15 amino acids. As DNA, the CDR3 is TGTGCCAGCAGCCCCGGGGGGGGGTTAGACCCTGAAGCTTTCTTT. It specifies CASSPGGGLDPEAFF.

The chain links TRBV6-1 to TRBJ2-3; TRBD1 aligns across 9 bases. Germline CDR1 MNHNS, CDR2 SASEGT. This CDR3 has 16 residues. Trimming cost V 0 bases and J 3 bases; bases outside gene matches: 4. CDR3 DNA: TGTGCCAGCAGTGAAGCCCCCGGGACAGGGACAGATACGCAGTATTTT. It yields the protein CASSEAPGTGTDTQYF.

The rearrangement uses TRBV27 and TRBJ2-5; TRBD2 agrees at 14 bases. Germline trimming cut 3 bases from V and 2 bases from J; bases unmatched to any gene: 2. There are 16 residues in the CDR3. Germline V lookup: CDR1 MNHEY, CDR2 SMNVEV (reference sequence). The CDR3 is CASSFGLAGGQETQYF. Here the CDR3 DNA reads TGTGCCAGCAGTTTTGGACTAGCGGGGGGTCAAGAGACCCAGTACTTC.

The V and J genes are TRBV3-1 (or the pseudogene TRBV3-2) and TRBJ2-7; D tentatively reads TRBD1 or TRBD2 (7 bases each). Trimming removed 1 base from V and 4 bases from J, with 20 bases in between. There are 17 residues in the CDR3. CDR1 and CDR2 (germline): LGHDT, YNNKEL (reference sequence). The CDR3 DNA sequence: TGTGCCAGCAGCCAAGGCCCCGACAGGGTGGGGGGGTACGAGCAGTACTTC. Amino acid sequence: CASSQGPDRVGGYEQYF.